The sequence of this T cell receptor (beta chain) was determined in a study of T cells after somatic rescue of genetic block. Libraries were prepared by immunoSEQ multiplex PCR; TCRdb keeps only in-frame clonotypes and omits some of them. The table records 14,000 to 15,000 clones, over 60% of them present only once. Germline lookup yields CDR1 ENHRY and CDR2 SYGVKD. The length of the CDR3 is 13 residues. V shed 8 bases, J shed 5 bases, and the junction held 0 bases outside the gene matches. The sequencing input was peripheral blood mononuclear cells (PBMCs). The genes are TRBV10-3 and TRBJ2-1, with TRBD2 identical over 13 bases. This sequence originates from a man younger than 35. The DNA for the CDR3 is TGTGCCATCGGGACTAGCGGGAACAATGAGCAGTTCTTC. Residues: CAIGTSGNNEQFF.